These 25 T cell receptor beta chains share one sample of origin, sequenced in a study of CD8 T cells in Susac syndrome. RNA amounts of about 0.45 to 1 ug underwent reverse transcription with random hexamers. From the immunoSEQ multiplex PCR reads, TCRdb called clonotypes with MiXCR, one entry per CDR3 protein. The sample shows 69,000 or so distinct CDR3 sequences, over 90% of them seen only once. The source material was CD8+ T cells from PBMCs. These receptors were collected from a human donor in good health.

The chain couples TRBV7-9 to TRBJ1-5; D is unclear. The CDR3 is 12 residues long. Germline lookup yields CDR1 SEHNR and CDR2 FQNEAQ (reference sequence). The V end lost 9 bases, the J end lost 4 bases, and 10 bases lay between the germline ends. The DNA of the CDR3 is TGTGCCAGTTCGGCTGATAATCAGCCCCAGCATTTT. Translating gives CASSADNQPQHF.

The chain has TRBV20-1 and TRBJ1-3; no clear D gene. The germline V gene encodes CDR1 DFQATT and CDR2 SNEGSKA (reference sequence). The CDR3 is 13 amino acids. Trimming removed 2 bases at V and 0 bases at J, with 5 bases between. The DNA for the CDR3 is TGCAGTGCTAGACCCTACTCTGGAAACACCATATATTTT. It yields the protein CSARPYSGNTIYF.

CDR3 nucleotide sequence: TGTGCCAGCAGCTTAGTCCAGGGGGCGCGGGGCTACACCTTC. Protein product: CASSLVQGARGYTF. The rearrangement links TRBV7-2 to TRBJ1-2; TRBD1 matches at 8 bases. This CDR3 spans 14 amino acids. Germline lookup yields CDR1 SGHTA and CDR2 FQGNSA. Trimming took 1 base from V and 8 from J; bases not matched to a gene: 6. Full variable domain (outside the CDR3, taken from reference TRBV7-2 and TRBJ1-2): GAGVSQSPSNKVTEKGKDVELRCDPISGHTALYWYRQSLGQGLEFLIYFQGNSAPDKSGLPSDRFSAERTGGSVSTLTIQRTQQEDSAVYLCASSLVQGARGYTFGSGTRLTVV.

The chain couples TRBV6-5 to TRBJ2-1; maybe TRBD2 (7 bases). CDR1 and CDR2 from the germline V gene are MNHEY and SVGAGI. The CDR3 totals 16 residues. V was clipped by 0 bases and J by 1 base, with 10 bases between them. Here the CDR3 DNA reads TGTGCCAGCAGTTACTCAGGGGGGGGATCCTACAATGAGCAGTTCTTC. Translation gives CASSYSGGGSYNEQFF.

V gene TRBV9 combines with J gene TRBJ1-1; the D is unclear. The V gene's germline CDR1 is SGDLS and CDR2 YYNGEE. There are 14 residues in the CDR3. V was pared by 7 bases and J by 0 bases, with 13 bases between. CDR3 sequence: CASSRTGMNTEAFF. The CDR3 DNA reads as TGTGCCAGCTCCCGGACGGGGATGAACACTGAAGCTTTCTTT.

The chain couples TRBV19 to TRBJ1-1; D is undetermined. The germline gives CDR1 LNHDA, CDR2 SQIVND (reference sequence). V was pared by 4 bases and J by 4 bases, with 10 bases between. The length of the CDR3 is 13 residues. The CDR3 DNA reads TGTGCCAGTAGTAGTCCAGATCTCACTGAAGCTTTCTTT. Protein product: CASSSPDLTEAFF.

The sample holds one count of this clonotype. This rearrangement joins TRBV19 to TRBJ1-2; D not certain. Germline CDR1 is LNHDA and CDR2 is SQIVND (reference sequence). The V and J ends lost 7 bases and 4 bases respectively, with 13 bases between them. This CDR3 is 13 amino acids long. As DNA, the CDR3 is TGTGCCAGTACCTTCAGGAGTGGCTATGGCTACACCTTC. Its translation is CASTFRSGYGYTF.

V and J are TRBV29-1 and TRBJ2-5; 8 bases agree with TRBD2. J lost 3 bases, V lost 2 bases, and 8 bases had no gene match. Germline-derived CDR1 and CDR2 are SQVTM and ANQGSEA. The CDR3 is 15 residues long. The chain's CDR3 is CSVERAGGPKETQYF. In nucleotides, the CDR3 is TGCAGCGTTGAAAGGGCGGGGGGACCGAAAGAGACCCAGTACTTC.

The gene calls are TRBV19 and TRBJ1-5, with D tentatively TRBD1 (6 bases). Trimming pared 6 bases from V and 3 bases from J, leaving 18 bases between. The CDR3 runs 16 residues. Germline lookup yields CDR1 LNHDA and CDR2 SQIVND (reference sequence). CDR3 DNA sequence: TGTGCCAGTAGGGGACACCTCATGGGGTCCAATCAGCCCCAGCATTTT. The encoded protein is CASRGHLMGSNQPQHF.

A few counts support this clonotype. This chain uses TRBV30 with TRBJ2-7, with TRBD1 identical over 7 bases. This CDR3 has 12 amino acids. The germline V gene has CDR1 GTSNPN and CDR2 SVGIG (reference sequence). J lost 6 bases, V lost 2 bases, and 4 bases had no gene match. The CDR3 sequence is CAWSRTGAEQYF. The CDR3 bases are TGTGCCTGGAGTAGAACAGGGGCCGAGCAGTACTTC.

This clonotype was picked up one time. V usage is TRBV5-1 and J usage is TRBJ1-1; D is perhaps TRBD1 (5 bases). The V gene's germline CDR1 is SGHRS and CDR2 YFSETQ. CDR3 length equals 14 residues. The V and J ends lost 7 bases and 4 bases respectively, with 17 bases between them. The CDR3 loop is CASSAGGLGTEAFF. The CDR3 DNA reads as TGCGCCAGCTCGGCCGGGGGTTTGGGCACTGAAGCTTTCTTT.

This rearrangement joins TRBV30 to TRBJ2-7, with D possibly TRBD1 on 6 matching bases. CDR1 is GTSNPN and CDR2 is SVGIG in the germline V gene (reference sequence). Trimming pared 3 bases from V and 4 bases from J, leaving 16 bases between. The CDR3 is 14 residues long. This chain's CDR3 is CAWSWGQGSYEQYF. In DNA, the CDR3 is TGTGCCTGGAGCTGGGGGCAGGGCAGTTACGAGCAGTACTTC.

V gene TRBV7-9 combines with J gene TRBJ2-2, with 7 bases lining up with TRBD1. Germline CDR1 and CDR2: SEHNR and FQNEAQ (reference sequence). The CDR3 is 16 residues long. The junction had 10 bases not matched to a gene; V was cut back by 3 bases and J by 6 bases. CDR3 amino acids: CASSLTTGEGAGELFF. The CDR3 bases are TGTGCCAGCAGCTTGACTACAGGGGAAGGCGCCGGGGAGCTGTTTTTT.

This clonotype was detected only once. The V call is TRBV4-3, the J call TRBJ1-2; D unclear. Trimming cost V 1 base and J 2 bases, with 17 bases left between them. The germline gives CDR1 LGHNA, CDR2 YSLEER. The CDR3 spans 17 residues. The CDR3 here is CASSQAGRPYVNYGYTF. The CDR3 bases are TGCGCCAGCAGCCAAGCAGGACGGCCGTACGTGAACTATGGCTACACCTTC.

J is TRBJ1-1 and V is TRBV12-3 or TRBV12-4, with D perhaps TRBD1 (6 bases). The CDR3 has 14 amino acids. V was pared by 7 bases and J by 9 bases, with 21 bases between. CDR3 sequence (DNA): TGTGCCAGCAACCTTAACCGGGGGGCCCCGAAAGCTTTCTTT. Translating it yields CASNLNRGAPKAFF.

The chain has TRBV6-5 and TRBJ1-4, with a weak D call TRBD1 (5 bases). Per germline, CDR1 MNHEY and CDR2 SVGAGI. Between the trimmed V and J ends, which lost 4 bases and 7 bases, there was a span of 10 bases. This CDR3 is built from 13 residues. DNA for the CDR3: TGTGCCAGCAGTTTGGGGGGAGGTGAAAAACTGTTTTTT. Encoded protein: CASSLGGGEKLFF.

The rearrangement joins TRBV3-1 to TRBJ1-1; TRBD1 is a possible D gene (6 bases). Germline CDR1 LGHDT, CDR2 YNNKEL (reference sequence). V lost 0 bases to trimming and J lost 5 bases, with 16 bases between them. This CDR3 has 16 amino acids. DNA for the CDR3: TGTGCCAGCAGCCAAGATCGAGGGTGGGGGCAGACTGAAGCTTTCTTT. It yields the protein CASSQDRGWGQTEAFF.

The gene calls are TRBV29-1 and TRBJ2-7; 9 positions agree with TRBD2. The CDR3 is made up of 12 amino acids. The V gene's germline CDR1 is SQVTM and CDR2 ANQGSEA. The ends lost 7 bases at V and 3 bases at J; junction bases unmatched: 4. For the CDR3, the DNA is TGCAGCGCAGTAGCGGGGGACTACGAGCAGTACTTC. This gives the protein CSAVAGDYEQYF.

The chain recombines TRBV27 with TRBJ2-7, with unresolved D. The CDR3 is made up of 13 amino acids. V was pared by 11 bases and J by 0 bases, with 14 bases between. In germline, CDR1 is MNHEY, CDR2 SMNVEV (reference sequence). This CDR3 reads CASLGSSSYEQYF. In DNA form, the CDR3 reads TGTGCCTCCCTGGGGTCGTCCTCCTACGAGCAGTACTTC.

The CDR3 protein is CASSEDLNTEAFF. The CDR3 nucleotides read TGTGCCAGCAGTGAAGACCTAAACACTGAAGCTTTCTTT. The V call is TRBV2, the J call TRBJ1-1; D remains ambiguous. V was trimmed by 1 base and J by 2 bases, leaving 5 bases between them. Germline CDR1 is SNHLY and CDR2 is FYNNEI. The CDR3 covers 13 residues.

As concerns this clonotype: At one boundary the junction diverges from the germline segment, which might be a read error. The chain uses TRBV7-3 and TRBJ1-1, with D unclear. Germline loops: CDR1 SGHTA, CDR2 FQGTGA. The CDR3 is made up of 15 amino acids. CDR3 region: CASSLTGLGNTEAFF. Written as DNA, the CDR3 is TGTGCCAGCAGTTTAACTGGACTGGGGAACACTGAAGCTTTCTTT.

This chain connects TRBV29-1 to TRBJ2-1; perhaps TRBD2 as D (6 bases). The CDR3 has 13 residues. V was trimmed by 6 bases and J by 2 bases, leaving 11 bases between them. CDR1 and CDR2 (germline): SQVTM, ANQGSEA. DNA of the CDR3: TGCAGCGTCTTGGGGGGAACCTACAATGAGCAGTTCTTC. Protein product: CSVLGGTYNEQFF.

V is TRBV3-1 and J is TRBJ2-3, with D possibly matching TRBD2 (5 bases). Trimming removed 2 bases at V and 3 bases at J, with 15 bases between. The CDR3 sequence is 16 residues long. The germline V gene has CDR1 LGHDT and CDR2 YNNKEL (reference sequence). The CDR3 DNA reads TGTGCCAGCAGCCAAACAGAACTAGTCGGGACAGATACGCAGTATTTT. Protein sequence: CASSQTELVGTDTQYF.

The chain has TRBV4-3 and TRBJ2-1; D possibly uses TRBD1 or TRBD2 (6 bases each). V was pared by 4 bases and J by 2 bases, with 9 bases between. CDR1 is LGHNA and CDR2 is YSLEER in the germline V gene. The CDR3 is made up of 14 amino acids. In DNA form, the CDR3 reads TGCGCCAGCAGCCGGGGGGCAACCTACAATGAGCAGTTCTTC. The encoded protein is CASSRGATYNEQFF.

The chain has TRBV29-1 and TRBJ1-1; a weak D match, TRBD1 (6 bases). This CDR3 has 12 amino acids. Germline assignment: CDR1 SQVTM and CDR2 ANQGSEA. With 4 bases removed from V and 5 bases from J, the gap between germline ends came to 11 bases. DNA for the CDR3: TGCAGCGTTGCAGGGGTTGGAACTGAAGCTTTCTTT. Amino acid sequence: CSVAGVGTEAFF.